A selection of T cell receptor beta chains follows, all from one sample in a study of T cells in Graves' hyperthyroidism and ophthalmopathy. TCRdb reprocessed the multiplex PCR reads via MiXCR and lists one record per CDR3 protein. The data contain hundreds of thousands of distinct CDR3 sequences, approximately 14% of them seen just once; the ten biggest clones take up over 10%. Sample: blood. These receptors were obtained from a man aged 18-30 years with Graves' ophthalmopathy. CDR3s include the opening cysteine and the closing phenylalanine or tryptophan. D genes are given only for firm matches. Part of the rows lack a size; the others show once, few, many or a class for expanded clones.

v_call	j_call	clone_size	d_call	cdr3_aa	cdr3_nt
TRBV10-3	TRBJ1-5	-	-	CAISEPWEPQHF	TGTGCCATCAGTGAGCCCTGGGAGCCCCAGCATTTT
TRBV5-1	TRBJ1-1	many	-	CASSFFGRNTEAFF	TGCGCCAGCAGCTTTTTCGGCAGGAACACTGAAGCTTTCTTT
TRBV9	TRBJ1-6	few	-	CASSAMEGRPPLHF	TGTGCCAGCAGCGCAATGGAGGGGCGACCACCCCTCCACTTT
TRBV20-1	TRBJ1-1	many	TRBD1	CSAPGTGYLEAFF	TGCAGTGCTCCCGGGACAGGTTACCTAGAAGCTTTCTTT
TRBV29-1	TRBJ1-2	many	-	CSDLDQVLYGYTF	TGCAGCGACCTAGACCAGGTCCTCTATGGCTACACCTTC
TRBV18	TRBJ2-3	few	TRBD2	CASSPQLAGEADTQYF	TGTGCCAGCTCACCACAACTAGCGGGAGAGGCAGATACGCAGTATTTT
TRBV19	TRBJ2-1	few	-	CASSPRGPQRGYNEQFF	TGTGCCAGTAGTCCCCGGGGGCCACAAAGGGGCTACAATGAGCAGTTCTTC
TRBV5-1	TRBJ2-5	few	-	CASSLGVGETQYF	TGCGCCAGCAGCTTGGGCGTGGGGGAGACCCAGTACTTC
TRBV2	TRBJ1-6	-	TRBD1	CASSESPGQHNSPLHF	TGTGCCAGCAGTGAAAGCCCGGGACAGCATAATTCACCCCTCCACTTT
TRBV12-3/TRBV12-4	TRBJ2-7	-	-	CASSLWGENEQYF	TGTGCCAGCAGTTTGTGGGGAGAGAACGAGCAGTACTTC
TRBV13	TRBJ2-1	-	TRBD1	CASSLWTGPSYNEQFF	TGTGCCAGCAGCTTATGGACAGGGCCATCCTACAATGAGCAGTTCTTC
TRBV7-3	TRBJ2-2	few	-	CASSLYGHTGELFF	TGTGCCAGCAGCTTATACGGACACACCGGGGAGCTGTTTTTT
TRBV6-2/TRBV6-3	TRBJ2-7	few	TRBD1	CASNPGQGVYEQYF	TGTGCCAGCAATCCGGGACAGGGGGTCTACGAGCAGTACTTC
TRBV6-1	TRBJ2-3	-	TRBD2	CASRRLAGEDTQYF	TGTGCCAGCAGGAGACTAGCGGGAGAAGATACGCAGTATTTT
TRBV7-6	TRBJ2-5	-	TRBD2	CASSLGIAGGPQETQYF	TGTGCCAGCAGCTTAGGTATAGCGGGGGGCCCCCAGGAGACCCAGTACTTC
TRBV16	TRBJ2-1	-	TRBD1	CASSQTGQLSDEQFF	TGTGCCAGCAGCCAGACGGGACAGTTAAGCGATGAGCAGTTCTTC
TRBV11-3	TRBJ2-3	many	-	CASSPSLTSTDTQYF	TGTGCCAGCAGCCCGAGCCTCACCTCCACAGATACGCAGTATTTT
TRBV24-1	TRBJ2-2	-	TRBD2	CAASWAGGPNTGELFF	TGTGCCGCCAGTTGGGCGGGGGGGCCGAACACCGGGGAGCTGTTTTTT
TRBV7-9	TRBJ2-7	many	-	CASSGASAEQYF	TGTGCCAGCAGCGGTGCGAGTGCCGAGCAGTACTTC
TRBV20-1	TRBJ1-5	many	-	CSARGGPGDGQPQHF	TGCAGTGCTAGAGGTGGGCCCGGGGATGGGCAGCCCCAGCATTTT
TRBV15	TRBJ2-7	many	-	CATSREARGSYEQYF	TGTGCCACCAGCAGAGAGGCCAGGGGCTCCTACGAGCAGTACTTC
TRBV11-2	TRBJ1-1	many	TRBD1	CASSLNPGQGNTEAFF	TGTGCCAGCAGCTTGAACCCGGGACAGGGGAACACTGAAGCTTTCTTT
TRBV6-1	TRBJ2-4	many	-	CASRGVTLAKNIQYF	TGTGCCAGCAGAGGGGTCACTTTAGCCAAAAACATTCAGTACTTC
TRBV10-3	TRBJ2-3	few	-	CAISEGTDTQYF	TGTGCCATCAGTGAGGGGACAGATACGCAGTATTTT
TRBV5-1	TRBJ2-7	-	-	CASSLVGDPYEQYF	TGCGCCAGCAGCTTGGTGGGGGATCCCTACGAGCAGTACTTC